This T cell receptor beta chain appears in the sequencing data of a study of control samples from healthy donors and cancer patients (dated by TCRdb to the early 2020s). The library relied on the immunoSEQ multiplex PCR assay. The clones in this table, taken by TCRdb from immuneACCESS, are in-frame only. Not every clone is retained; where verified, under half of the shortfall comes from an unresolved V gene, and the cause of the rest is unknown. The sample profile shows tens of thousands of clones; about nine tenths of them were found once. Approximately 5.1% of the sample is in the top ten clones. The germline V gene provides CDR1 MGHRA and CDR2 YSYEKL. The CDR3 numbers 13 residues from cysteine through phenylalanine. The kept DNA is CDR3 alone, 39 bases in frame from the first base. V loses 3 bases, J loses 6 bases, and the germline ends lie 12 bases apart. Comment on this clone: The specificity of this receptor is unknown. The input lacks base qualities; no much larger clone sits a single base away.

The receptor was isolated from a man aged 55-75 years with colorectal cancer. The specimen was PBMCs. The chain links TRBV4-1 with TRBJ2-7; a weak D assignment points to TRBD2 (7 bases agree). The CDR3 loop reads CASSQRGGVEQYF. In nucleotide form, the sequence is TGCGCCAGCAGCCAGAGGGGGGGGGTCGAGCAGTACTTC.